This entry lists 16 T cell receptor beta chains sequenced from one sample in a study of control samples from healthy donors and cancer patients. Sequencing was performed with immunoSEQ multiplex PCR; in TCRdb, only in-frame clones are kept and a portion is missing. The repertoire holds around 100,000 clones, with roughly nine tenths as singletons. The sequencing sample was made of blood. The origin of the receptors is a woman in her forties or fifties in good health.

This clone was seen only a few times. The gene calls are TRBV3-1 (or the pseudogene TRBV3-2) and TRBJ1-4, with 7 positions matching TRBD1. Germline loops: CDR1 LGHDT, CDR2 YNNKEL (reference sequence). There are 13 residues in the CDR3. Trimming removed 6 bases from V and 8 bases from J; junction bases left unmatched: 6. The CDR3 here is CASSISRGEKLFF. DNA of the CDR3: TGTGCCAGCAGTATTTCCAGGGGGGAAAAACTGTTTTTT.

The table lists this clone with a few counts. V gene TRBV6-5 combines with J gene TRBJ2-7; the match to TRBD2 covers 7 bases. V dropped 8 bases and J dropped 5; count of bases not matched to a gene: 15. From germline, CDR1 is MNHEY and CDR2 SVGAGI. The CDR3 length is 15 residues. CDR3 nucleotide sequence: TGTGCCAGCTCTAAAAGTGGAGCGGGATATGACGAGCAGTACGTC. It codes for CASSKSGAGYDEQYV.

This clone was observed a few times. The J gene is TRBJ1-1, the V gene TRBV14; maybe TRBD1 (6 bases). The length of the CDR3 is 15 residues. The germline V and J ends were trimmed by 0 bases and 4 bases, with 12 bases remaining between them. The germline V gene has CDR1 SGHDN and CDR2 FVKESK. The CDR3 spells CASSQDSGAVTEAFF. CDR3 DNA: TGTGCCAGCAGCCAAGATTCGGGGGCGGTCACTGAAGCTTTCTTT. Full variable domain (outside the CDR3, taken from reference TRBV14 and TRBJ1-1): EAGVTQFPSHSVIEKGQTVTLRCDPISGHDNLYWYRRVMGKEIKFLLHFVKESKQDESGMPNNRFLAERTGGTYSTLKVQPAELEDSGVYFCASSQDSGAVTEAFFGQGTRLTVV.

The chain joins TRBV7-2 to TRBJ1-1; 10 bases line up with TRBD1. The CDR3 is 17 residues long. The germline CDR1 and CDR2 sequences are SGHTA and FQGNSA. V lost 4 bases, J lost 0 bases, and 8 bases stayed unmatched. The DNA for the CDR3 is TGTGCCAGCAGCTCTCCCCGGGACAGGGGATTGAACACTGAAGCTTTCTTT. Amino acid sequence: CASSSPRDRGLNTEAFF.

The CDR3 protein is CASSAFGTGSSNQPQHF. Written as DNA, the CDR3 is TGTGCCAGCAGCGCCTTCGGGACAGGTTCCTCGAATCAGCCCCAGCATTTT. The chain links TRBV7-6 to TRBJ1-5; 8 bases line up with TRBD1. CDR3 length: 17 residues. J lost 4 bases, V lost 5 bases, and 13 bases had no gene match. Germline loops: CDR1 SGHVS, CDR2 FNYEAQ.

The chain is built from TRBV3-1 (or the pseudogene TRBV3-2) and TRBJ2-1; the match to TRBD2 covers 14 bases. CDR3 length: 15 amino acids. The V gene end was trimmed by 0 bases and the J gene end by 16 bases; junction bases not matched to a gene: 8. Germline CDR1 and CDR2: LGHDT and YNNKEL (reference sequence). The CDR3 bases are TGTGCCAGCAGCCAAGATGGACTAGCGGGGGGAAGGGCCTTCTTC. Encoded protein: CASSQDGLAGGRAFF.

The chain uses TRBV7-2 and TRBJ1-1; the D is unclear. Germline V gene data show CDR1 as SGHTA and CDR2 as FQGNSA. The CDR3 runs 13 residues. V was cut by 6 bases and J by 5 bases, with 13 bases left in between. CDR3 coding DNA: TGTGCCAGCAGACCAACTCCCGGGACTGAAGCTTTCTTT. It is translated as CASRPTPGTEAFF. Drawing the rest from reference TRBV7-2 and TRBJ1-1, the complete variable domain is GAGVSQSPSNKVTEKGKDVELRCDPISGHTALYWYRQSLGQGLEFLIYFQGNSAPDKSGLPSDRFSAERTGGSVSTLTIQRTQQEDSAVYLCASRPTPGTEAFFGQGTRLTVV.

The gene calls are TRBV6-2 or TRBV6-3 and TRBJ1-6; D remains ambiguous. The CDR3 covers 12 residues. V lost 2 bases to trimming and J lost 6 bases, with 2 bases between them. Germline CDR1 reads MNHEY; CDR2 reads SVGEGT. The CDR3 region has the DNA TGTGCCAGCAGTTACAGTAATTCACCCCTCCACTTT. As protein: CASSYSNSPLHF.

The rearrangement joins TRBV10-1 to TRBJ1-1; no definite D call. The germline gives CDR1 WNHNN, CDR2 SYGVQD (reference sequence). The CDR3 is 14 residues long. Trimming cost V 3 bases and J 1 base, with 9 bases left between them. The CDR3 nucleotides read TGCGCCAGCAGTGAACACCGCAGGAACACTGAAGCTTTCTTT. Its translation: CASSEHRRNTEAFF.

V and J are TRBV5-1 and TRBJ2-7, with 10 positions matching TRBD1. The CDR3 runs to 16 residues. Germline V gives CDR1 SGHRS, CDR2 YFSETQ. V was pared by 3 bases and J by 0 bases, with 6 bases of the junction left unmatched. CDR3 DNA: TGCGCCAGCAGCTACTCCGGGACAGGGGACTCCTACGAGCAGTACGTC. Translation gives CASSYSGTGDSYEQYV.

The rearrangement links TRBV18 to TRBJ2-5; 9 bases are a match to TRBD2. Germline values: CDR1 KGHSH, CDR2 LQKENI. J gave up 2 bases and V 3 bases, and 7 bases lay outside the gene matches. CDR3 size: 16 residues. Written as DNA, the CDR3 is TGTGCCAGCTCACCGATAGTAGCGGGGGTGCAAGAGACCCAGTACTTC. This encodes CASSPIVAGVQETQYF.

V and J are TRBV29-1 and TRBJ1-5; TRBD1 agrees at 8 bases. V gave up 2 bases and J gave up 4 bases; unmatched junction bases: 7. The CDR3 extends over 15 amino acids. The germline V gene encodes CDR1 SQVTM and CDR2 ANQGSEA. In DNA form, the CDR3 reads TGCAGCGTTGAATTGGCGGACAGGGAGAATCAGCCCCAGCATTTT. Protein sequence: CSVELADRENQPQHF.

The chain links TRBV9 to TRBJ2-1, with 7 bases that match TRBD1. Germline CDR1 reads SGDLS; CDR2 reads YYNGEE. J lost 0 bases, V lost 5 bases, and 5 bases had no gene match. This CDR3 spans 15 amino acids. The CDR3 sequence is CASSGQVGSYNEQFF. Here the CDR3 DNA reads TGTGCCAGCAGTGGACAGGTCGGCTCCTACAATGAGCAGTTCTTC. Supplemented by reference TRBV9 and TRBJ2-1, the full variable domain reads DSGVTQTPKHLITATGQRVTLRCSPRSGDLSVYWYQQSLDQGLQFLIQYYNGEERAKGNILERFSAQQFPDLHSELNLSSLELGDSALYFCASSGQVGSYNEQFFGPGTRLTVL.

This clone was recorded a few times. This chain connects TRBV25-1 to TRBJ1-2, with no clear D. The CDR3 is 15 amino acids. The V and J ends lost 5 bases and 7 bases respectively, with 20 bases between them. Germline CDR1 and CDR2: MGHDK and SYGVNS. The CDR3 nucleotides read TGTGCCAGCAGTCCGCTTAACGACATAGAGCGTGGCTACACCTTC. It codes for CASSPLNDIERGYTF.

The chain carries TRBV19 and TRBJ2-6; D remains unclear. CDR1 and CDR2 from the germline V gene are LNHDA and SQIVND (reference sequence). There are 15 residues in the CDR3. The V end was cut by 1 base, the J end by 2 bases, with 6 bases between. CDR3 amino acids: CASSIAGTGANVLTF. CDR3 nucleotide sequence: TGTGCCAGTAGTATAGCAGGAACTGGGGCCAACGTCCTGACTTTC.

This chain uses TRBV2 with TRBJ1-2; D unresolved. CDR1 SNHLY and CDR2 FYNNEI come from the germline V gene. The CDR3 sequence is 14 residues long. The V gene lost 2 bases and the J gene lost 4 bases, with 11 bases spanning the gap. CDR3 DNA sequence: TGTGCCAGCAGTGAATTGCTGGGTCCCTATGGCTACACCTTC. This gives the protein CASSELLGPYGYTF.